This entry lists 7 T cell receptor beta chains sequenced from one sample in a study of blood T cell repertoires in COVID-19. Sequencing used immunoSEQ multiplex PCR; TCRdb keeps in-frame clones, though not all of them. The sample comprises about 80,000 clones, around 86% of which are singletons, and under 30% rests with the top ten. Sequenced: peripheral blood. These receptors came from a human donor in a cohort sampled during active COVID-19.

The chain employs TRBV5-1 and TRBJ2-7; D is unresolved. The CDR3 has 15 amino acids. Germline-derived CDR1 and CDR2 are SGHRS and YFSETQ. Between the trimmed V and J ends, which lost 0 bases and 5 bases, there was a span of 15 bases. CDR3 sequence: CASSLGTTSVDEQYF. The CDR3 DNA is TGCGCCAGCAGCTTGGGAACTACATCGGTCGACGAGCAGTACTTC.

DNA for the CDR3: TGTGCCAGCAGCCAAGGCCTCGGGAACAGGGCCCACGAGCAGTACTTC. Amino acid sequence: CASSQGLGNRAHEQYF. The V call is TRBV3-1 (or the pseudogene TRBV3-2), the J call TRBJ2-7; a weak D match, TRBD1 (6 bases). Trimming stripped 1 base from V and 5 bases from J, with 18 bases between. Germline V gene sequence: CDR1 LGHDT, CDR2 YNNKEL (reference sequence). CDR3 length equals 16 residues.

The chain employs TRBV4-1 and TRBJ1-2, with D possibly matching TRBD1 (6 bases). V lost 0 bases and J lost 8, with 16 bases in between. Per germline, CDR1 MGHRA and CDR2 YSYEKL. The CDR3 spans 15 residues. CDR3 DNA: TGCGCCAGCAGCCAAGAAGGAGGACAGTGGAAGGGCTACACCTTC. Protein: CASSQEGGQWKGYTF.

The chain joins TRBV5-1 to TRBJ2-1; 9 positions match TRBD2. CDR1 SGHRS and CDR2 YFSETQ come from the germline V gene. V lost 1 base, J lost 2 bases, and 7 bases stayed unmatched. The CDR3 is 17 residues long. The CDR3 region has the DNA TGCGCCAGCAGCTTGTTTAATGGCGGGGGGGCCTACAATGAGCAGTTCTTC. Encoded protein: CASSLFNGGGAYNEQFF.

The CDR3 protein is CASSSSGGYEQFF. The DNA for the CDR3 is TGTGCCAGCAGCTCTAGCGGAGGCTATGAGCAGTTCTTC. The chain has TRBV7-2 and TRBJ2-1; TRBD2 matches at 7 bases. V lost 4 bases and J lost 8; bases outside the gene matches: 5. Germline V gene data show CDR1 as SGHTA and CDR2 as FQGNSA. The CDR3 sequence is 13 residues long.

The chain has TRBV28 and TRBJ2-7; 8 positions match TRBD1. Trimming at V came to 1 base and at J to 0 bases, leaving 5 bases not matched to a gene. The CDR3 length is 16 residues. Looked up from germline, CDR1 is MDHEN and CDR2 is SYDVKM. In DNA, the CDR3 is TGTGCCAGCAGTTTATTCCGGACAGGGATCTCCTACGAGCAGTACTTC. It codes for CASSLFRTGISYEQYF. Looking up the rest from reference TRBV28 and TRBJ2-7 gives the full variable domain: DVKVTQSSRYLVKRTGEKVFLECVQDMDHENMFWYRQDPGLGLRLIYFSYDVKMKEKGDIPEGYSVSREKKERFSLILESASTNQTSMYLCASSLFRTGISYEQYFGPGTRLTVT.

This chain connects TRBV27 to TRBJ1-5; possible D gene TRBD1, 5 bases. The CDR3 is 16 amino acids. Germline V CDR1 and CDR2: MNHEY, SMNVEV (reference sequence). With 6 bases removed from V and 1 base from J, the gap between germline ends came to 16 bases. CDR3: CASSRVGGISNQPQHF. The CDR3 bases are TGTGCCAGCAGCCGAGTGGGGGGAATAAGCAATCAGCCCCAGCATTTT.